A selection of T cell receptor beta chains follows, all from one sample in a study of long-term antiretroviral therapy in people with HIV. Measured with immunoSEQ multiplex PCR; TCRdb has only the in-frame clones, and not every one. Among fewer than 20,000 clones listed, 85% to 90% were seen once. Sequences were derived from unsorted PBMCs, sampled 4.2 years after starting antiretroviral therapy. These TCRs come from a middle-aged man with HIV. CDR3s include the opening cysteine and the closing phenylalanine or tryptophan. The order of the fields is V gene, clone size, J gene, D gene, CDR3 DNA, CDR3 protein. The D gene is left open where the match is weak. Clone sizes are given selectively: once, few, many, or a class where the clone is expanded.

TRBV4-3,.,TRBJ2-3,.,TGCGCCAGCAGCCAAGTGTCGGGCCGCACAGATACGCAGTATTTT,CASSQVSGRTDTQYF
TRBV7-2,.,TRBJ1-5,.,TGTGCCAGCAGCCCTCTTGCCCGCGGTCGGCCCCAGCATTTT,CASSPLARGRPQHF
TRBV9,.,TRBJ2-3,.,TGTGCCAGCAGCGTAAGGTCCGGGGGGCGGGCAGATACGCAGTATTTT,CASSVRSGGRADTQYF
TRBV30,.,TRBJ1-6,.,TGTGCCTGGAGTGTCCCTTCGACGGGCAATTCACCCCTCCACTTT,CAWSVPSTGNSPLHF
TRBV6-1,.,TRBJ2-1,.,TGTGCCAGCAGTGAACCAGCGCTGCAGTTCTTC,CASSEPALQFF
TRBV27,.,TRBJ2-3,.,TGTGCCAGCAGTGGAGGGGGAGTGGCAGATACGCAGTATTTT,CASSGGGVADTQYF
TRBV4-2,.,TRBJ2-3,.,TGTGCCAGCAGCCAAGGGGGGGCGCAGGCGAAGCAGTATTTT,CASSQGGAQAKQYF
TRBV9,.,TRBJ2-7,.,TGTGCCAGCAGCGTATCCCCAGGGACCTACGAGCAGTACTTC,CASSVSPGTYEQYF
TRBV4-3,.,TRBJ2-3,.,TGCGCCAGCAGCCAAACCACAGGGGCGGGACGGAATACGCAGTATTTT,CASSQTTGAGRNTQYF
TRBV27,.,TRBJ2-7,.,TGTGCCAGCGGACACTACGAGCAGTACTTC,CASGHYEQYF
TRBV6-5,.,TRBJ2-7,TRBD1,TGTGCCAGCAGGGGGACAGGGGGTTACGAGCAGTACTTC,CASRGTGGYEQYF
TRBV9,.,TRBJ2-3,TRBD2,TGTGCCAGCAGCGTGTGGGGGGGTAGCACAGATACGCAGTATTTT,CASSVWGGSTDTQYF
TRBV5-6,once,TRBJ2-5,TRBD2,TGTGCCAGCAGGACTAGCGGGGAAGAGACCCAGTACTTC,CASRTSGEETQYF
TRBV27,.,TRBJ2-1,TRBD2,TGTGCCAGCAGCCTGTCTAGCGGGGGGGGATACAATGAGCAGTTCTTC,CASSLSSGGGYNEQFF
TRBV30,.,TRBJ2-4,TRBD1,TGTGCCTGCAGGGACAGGGTGTTAGCCAAAAACATTCAGTACTTC,CACRDRVLAKNIQYF
TRBV27,.,TRBJ2-7,TRBD2,TGTGCCAGCAGTCCCCACGCCGGGACTAGCGCCTTCTCCTACGAGCAGTACTTC,CASSPHAGTSAFSYEQYF
TRBV10-2,.,TRBJ2-1,.,TGCGCCAGCGAGAGGGGGGCGGGGGAGCAGTTCTTC,CASERGAGEQFF
TRBV7-2,.,TRBJ1-1,.,TGTGCCAGCAGCCCTCCCTACTCGAGAAACACTGAAGCTTTCTTT,CASSPPYSRNTEAFF
TRBV4-1,.,TRBJ2-6,TRBD1,TGCGCCAGCAGCCAAGAGGGACAGGGGGCCCCTGGGGCCAACGTCCTGACTTTC,CASSQEGQGAPGANVLTF
TRBV27,.,TRBJ1-5,.,TGTGCCAGCAAAAACGGCGGGGCAGCAGGCCAGCCCCAGCATTTT,CASKNGGAAGQPQHF
TRBV9,.,TRBJ2-7,.,TGTGCCAGCAGAAAGGCGGGAAAGGACTACGAGCAGTACTTC,CASRKAGKDYEQYF
TRBV5-6,once,TRBJ1-5,.,TGTGCCAGCAGCCTCCAGCCCGAAGGGGCCCAGCATTTT,CASSLQPEGAQHF
TRBV18,.,TRBJ2-7,.,TGTGCCAGCTCACCGGTTCGGGACACCTACTCCTACGAGCAGTACTTC,CASSPVRDTYSYEQYF